This entry features one T cell receptor (beta chain) sequence. This table comes from immunoSEQ multiplex PCR, and its TCRdb copy is limited to in-frame clones, with some not included. The table records fewer than 9,000 clones, over 65% of them present only once. H&E slides confirmed each diagnosis, reviewed by two pathologists independently. This sample was included in a study of immune evolution from preneoplasia to lung adenocarcinoma. Losses at the gene ends were 3 bases for V and 7 bases for J; bases not matched to a gene: 5. The CDR3 is 13 residues long. The germline V gene encodes CDR1 MNHEY and CDR2 SVGAGI.

This chain links TRBV6-5 with TRBJ1-2, with TRBD1 matching over 7 bases. The origin of this receptor is a person aged 55-80 years with lung adenocarcinoma. The source material was FFPE adjacent normal lung tissue. The CDR3 nucleotides read TGTGCCAGCAGTTATCGAGGGGGCTCTGGCTACACCTTC. Its protein is CASSYRGGSGYTF.